The T cell receptor (beta chain) described here comes from a study of OX40 agonist ivuxolimab in advanced cancers. Study details: A male proportion of about 80% was recorded, with mean age about 54 years and range about 20 to 90. Partial responses were recorded for three patients, including one with hepatocellular carcinoma and two with cutaneous melanoma.

From germline, CDR1 is GTSNPN and CDR2 SVGIG (reference sequence). The CDR3 length is 15 residues. The junction had 10 bases not matched to a gene; V was cut back by 4 bases and J by 4 bases. Study-wide results and caveats: The study found among the lowest clonal expansion in partial responders at 0.1-3.0 mg/kg. Undetermined was the antigen specificity of the expanded peripheral T cells.

Notes on this clone: Its antigen is unknown.

Data came from immunoSEQ multiplex PCR; TCRdb stores just in-frame clones and leaves some out. The profile shows 30,000 or so clones, around 84% of them singletons. The TCR comes from an adult with an advanced solid tumor such as melanoma, head and neck, liver or kidney cancer. The gene calls are TRBV30 and TRBJ2-7; TRBD2 agrees at 10 bases. Sequenced here: CD4+ or CD8+ T cells sorted from blood, sampled in a trial of the OX40 agonist ivuxolimab. This CDR3 is CAWKPSGRVEYEQYF. The CDR3 nucleotides read TGTGCCTGGAAACCAAGCGGGAGGGTAGAGTACGAGCAGTACTTC.